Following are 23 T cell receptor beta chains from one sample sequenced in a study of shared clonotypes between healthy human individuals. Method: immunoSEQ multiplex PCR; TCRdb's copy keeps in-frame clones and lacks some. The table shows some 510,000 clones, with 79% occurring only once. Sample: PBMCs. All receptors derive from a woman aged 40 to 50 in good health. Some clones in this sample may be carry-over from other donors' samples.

The CDR3 is CASSASTETDTQYF. The CDR3 DNA sequence: TGTGCCAGCAGTGCGTCGACAGAAACAGATACGCAGTATTTT. The chain joins TRBV2 to TRBJ2-3, with a possible D match to TRBD1 (5 bases). The CDR3 has 14 amino acids. Germline CDR1 SNHLY, CDR2 FYNNEI. V was shortened by 4 bases and J by 3 bases, with 11 bases between the two germline ends. Using reference TRBV2 and TRBJ2-3 for the parts outside the CDR3, the full variable domain is EPEVTQTPSHQVTQMGQEVILRCVPISNHLYFYWYRQILGQKVEFLVSFYNNEISEKSEIFDDQFSVERPDGSNFTLKIRSTKLEDSAMYFCASSASTETDTQYFGPGTRLTVL.

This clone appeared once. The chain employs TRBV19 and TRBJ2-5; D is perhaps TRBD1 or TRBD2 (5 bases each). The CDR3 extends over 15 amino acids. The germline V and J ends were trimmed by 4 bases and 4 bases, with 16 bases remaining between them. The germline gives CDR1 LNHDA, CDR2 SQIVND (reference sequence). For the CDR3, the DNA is TGTGCCAGTAGTAGAACCCGGGACGGTAGAGAGACCCAGTACTTC. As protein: CASSRTRDGRETQYF. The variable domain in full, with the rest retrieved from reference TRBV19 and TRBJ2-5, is DGGITQSPKYLFRKEGQNVTLSCEQNLNHDAMYWYRQDPGQGLRLIYYSQIVNDFQKGDIAEGYSVSREKKESFPLTVTSAQKNPTAFYLCASSRTRDGRETQYFGPGTRLLVL.

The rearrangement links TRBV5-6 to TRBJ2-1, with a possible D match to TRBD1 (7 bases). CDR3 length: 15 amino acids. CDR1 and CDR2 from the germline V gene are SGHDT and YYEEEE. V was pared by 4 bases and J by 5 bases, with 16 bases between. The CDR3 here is CASSIRTGGDNEQFF. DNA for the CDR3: TGTGCCAGCAGCATACGGACAGGAGGGGACAATGAGCAGTTCTTC. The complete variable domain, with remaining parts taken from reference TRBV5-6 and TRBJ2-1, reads DAGVTQSPTHLIKTRGQQVTLRCSPKSGHDTVSWYQQALGQGPQFIFQYYEEEERQRGNFPDRFSGHQFPNYSSELNVNALLLGDSALYLCASSIRTGGDNEQFFGPGTRLTVL.

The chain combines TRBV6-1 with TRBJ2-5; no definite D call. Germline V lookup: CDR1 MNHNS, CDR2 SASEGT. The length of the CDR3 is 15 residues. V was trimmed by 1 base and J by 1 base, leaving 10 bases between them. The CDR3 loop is CASSEDSGSQETQYF. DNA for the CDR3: TGTGCCAGCAGTGAAGATTCTGGCAGCCAAGAGACCCAGTACTTC.

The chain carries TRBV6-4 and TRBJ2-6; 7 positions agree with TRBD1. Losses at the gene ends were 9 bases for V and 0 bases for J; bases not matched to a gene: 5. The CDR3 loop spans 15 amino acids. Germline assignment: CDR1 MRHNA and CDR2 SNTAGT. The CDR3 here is CASSRDSSGANVLTF. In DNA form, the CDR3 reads TGTGCCAGTTCCCGGGACAGCTCTGGGGCCAACGTCCTGACTTTC.

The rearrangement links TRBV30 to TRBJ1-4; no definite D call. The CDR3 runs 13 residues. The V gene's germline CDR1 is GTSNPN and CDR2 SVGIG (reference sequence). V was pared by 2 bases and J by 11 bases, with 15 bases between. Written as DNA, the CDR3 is TGTGCCTGGAGTATAGGTCGGAACGGGAAACTGTTTTTT. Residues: CAWSIGRNGKLFF. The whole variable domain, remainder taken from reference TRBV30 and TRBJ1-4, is SQTIHQWPATLVQPVGSPLSLECTVEGTSNPNLYWYRQAAGRGLQLLFYSVGIGQISSEVPQNLSASRPQDRQFILSSKKLLLSDSGFYLCAWSIGRNGKLFFGSGTQLSVL.

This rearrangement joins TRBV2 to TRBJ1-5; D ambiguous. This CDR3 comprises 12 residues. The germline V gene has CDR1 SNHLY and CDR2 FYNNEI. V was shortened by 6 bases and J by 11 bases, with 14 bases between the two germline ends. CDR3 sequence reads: CASRTSERTQHF. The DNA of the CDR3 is TGTGCCAGCAGGACTAGTGAGCGGACCCAGCATTTT. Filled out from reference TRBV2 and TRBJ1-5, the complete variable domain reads EPEVTQTPSHQVTQMGQEVILRCVPISNHLYFYWYRQILGQKVEFLVSFYNNEISEKSEIFDDQFSVERPDGSNFTLKIRSTKLEDSAMYFCASRTSERTQHFGDGTRLSIL.

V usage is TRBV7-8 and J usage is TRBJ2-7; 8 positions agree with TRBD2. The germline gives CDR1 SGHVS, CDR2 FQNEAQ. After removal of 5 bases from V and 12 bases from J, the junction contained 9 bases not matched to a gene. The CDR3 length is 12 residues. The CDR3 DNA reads TGTGCCAGCAGCCCGGGGGGGGGAGTCCGGTACTTC. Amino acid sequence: CASSPGGGVRYF.

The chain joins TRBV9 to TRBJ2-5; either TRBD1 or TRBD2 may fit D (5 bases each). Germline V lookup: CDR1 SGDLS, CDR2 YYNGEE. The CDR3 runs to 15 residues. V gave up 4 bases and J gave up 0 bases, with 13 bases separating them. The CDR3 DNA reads TGTGCCAGCAGCCCACCCGGGACCTACCAAGAGACCCAGTACTTC. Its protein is CASSPPGTYQETQYF.

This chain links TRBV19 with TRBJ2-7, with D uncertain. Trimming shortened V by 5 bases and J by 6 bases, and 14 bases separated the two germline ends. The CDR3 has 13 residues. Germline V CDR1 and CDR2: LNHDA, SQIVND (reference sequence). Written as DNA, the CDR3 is TGTGCCAGTAGTGCCGGCCGGGCAAGCGAGCAGTACTTC. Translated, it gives CASSAGRASEQYF. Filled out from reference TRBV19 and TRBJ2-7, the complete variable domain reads DGGITQSPKYLFRKEGQNVTLSCEQNLNHDAMYWYRQDPGQGLRLIYYSQIVNDFQKGDIAEGYSVSREKKESFPLTVTSAQKNPTAFYLCASSAGRASEQYFGPGTRLTVT.

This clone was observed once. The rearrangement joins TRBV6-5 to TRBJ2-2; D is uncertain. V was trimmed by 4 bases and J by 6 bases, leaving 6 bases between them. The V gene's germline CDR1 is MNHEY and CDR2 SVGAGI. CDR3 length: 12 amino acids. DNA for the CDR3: TGTGCCAGCAGTTTTTTTTCCGGGGAGCTGTTTTTT. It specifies CASSFFSGELFF.

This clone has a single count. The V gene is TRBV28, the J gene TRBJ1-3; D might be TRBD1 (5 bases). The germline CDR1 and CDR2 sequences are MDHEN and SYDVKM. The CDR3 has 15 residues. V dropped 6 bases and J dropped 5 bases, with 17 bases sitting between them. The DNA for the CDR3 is TGTGCCAGCAGCCTCCTCGGGGGGGGTAGAAACACCATATATTTT. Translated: CASSLLGGGRNTIYF.

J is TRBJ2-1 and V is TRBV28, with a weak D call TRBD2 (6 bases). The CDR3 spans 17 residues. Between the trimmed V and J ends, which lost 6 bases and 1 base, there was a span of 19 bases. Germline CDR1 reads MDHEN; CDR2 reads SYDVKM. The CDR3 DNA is TGTGCCAGCAGCACGCCAGTACCGGGAGCGTCCTACAATGAGCAGTTCTTC. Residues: CASSTPVPGASYNEQFF.

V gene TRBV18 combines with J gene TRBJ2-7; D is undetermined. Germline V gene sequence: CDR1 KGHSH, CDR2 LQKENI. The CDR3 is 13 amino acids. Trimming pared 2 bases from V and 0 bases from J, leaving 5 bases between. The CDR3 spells CASSPRDSYEQYF. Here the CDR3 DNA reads TGTGCCAGCTCACCAAGGGACTCCTACGAGCAGTACTTC.

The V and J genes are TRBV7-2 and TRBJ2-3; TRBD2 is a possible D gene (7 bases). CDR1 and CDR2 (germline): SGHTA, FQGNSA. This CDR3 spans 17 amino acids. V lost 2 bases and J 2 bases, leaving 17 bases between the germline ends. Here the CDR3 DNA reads TGTGCCAGCAGCTTAAGGGGAGGGGGGGATCCCACAGATACGCAGTATTTT. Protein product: CASSLRGGGDPTDTQYF.

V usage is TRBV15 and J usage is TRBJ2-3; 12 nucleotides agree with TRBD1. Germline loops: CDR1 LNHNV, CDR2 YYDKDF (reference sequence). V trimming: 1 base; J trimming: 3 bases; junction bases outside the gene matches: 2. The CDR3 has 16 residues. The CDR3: CATSRGDRGPTDTQYF. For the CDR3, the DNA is TGTGCCACCAGCAGAGGGGACAGGGGGCCGACAGATACGCAGTATTTT.

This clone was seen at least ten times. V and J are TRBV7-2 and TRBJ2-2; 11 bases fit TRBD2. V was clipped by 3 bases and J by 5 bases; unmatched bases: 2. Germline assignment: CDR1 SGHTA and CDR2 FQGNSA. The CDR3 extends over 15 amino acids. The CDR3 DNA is TGTGCCAGCAGCTTTAGACTAGCGGGGACCGGGGAGCTGTTTTTT. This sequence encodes CASSFRLAGTGELFF. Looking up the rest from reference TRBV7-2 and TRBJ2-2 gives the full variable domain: GAGVSQSPSNKVTEKGKDVELRCDPISGHTALYWYRQSLGQGLEFLIYFQGNSAPDKSGLPSDRFSAERTGGSVSTLTIQRTQQEDSAVYLCASSFRLAGTGELFFGEGSRLTVL.

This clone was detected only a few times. The CDR3 bases are TGTGCCAGCAGTCCCCGGAGGGGACTAGCCAAAAACATTCAGTACTTC. This codes for CASSPRRGLAKNIQYF. This chain joins TRBV6-6 and TRBJ2-4, with a weak D call TRBD2 (6 bases). V was shortened by 5 bases and J by 0 bases, with 14 bases between the two germline ends. The CDR3 covers 16 residues. CDR1 is MNHNY and CDR2 is SVGAGI in the germline V gene (reference sequence).

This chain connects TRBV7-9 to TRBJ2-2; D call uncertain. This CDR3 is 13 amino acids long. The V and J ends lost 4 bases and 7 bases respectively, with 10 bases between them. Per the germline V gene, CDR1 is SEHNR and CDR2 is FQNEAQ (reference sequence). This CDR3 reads CASSYPGGGELFF. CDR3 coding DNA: TGTGCCAGCAGCTACCCAGGTGGCGGGGAGCTGTTTTTT.

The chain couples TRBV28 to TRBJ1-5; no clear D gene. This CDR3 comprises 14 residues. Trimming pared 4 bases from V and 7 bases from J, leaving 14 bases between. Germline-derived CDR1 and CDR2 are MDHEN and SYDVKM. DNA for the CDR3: TGTGCCAGCAGTTCCGCCGTCCTGGGCCAGCCCCAGCATTTT. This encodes CASSSAVLGQPQHF. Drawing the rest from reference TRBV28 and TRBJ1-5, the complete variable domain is DVKVTQSSRYLVKRTGEKVFLECVQDMDHENMFWYRQDPGLGLRLIYFSYDVKMKEKGDIPEGYSVSREKKERFSLILESASTNQTSMYLCASSSAVLGQPQHFGDGTRLSIL.

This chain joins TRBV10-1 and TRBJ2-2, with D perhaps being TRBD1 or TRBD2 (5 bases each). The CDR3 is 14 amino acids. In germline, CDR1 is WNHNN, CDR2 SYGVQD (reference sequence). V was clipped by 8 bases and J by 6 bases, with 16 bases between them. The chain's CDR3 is CASPERGAAGELFF. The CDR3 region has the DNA TGCGCCAGCCCGGAGAGGGGAGCGGCCGGGGAGCTGTTTTTT.

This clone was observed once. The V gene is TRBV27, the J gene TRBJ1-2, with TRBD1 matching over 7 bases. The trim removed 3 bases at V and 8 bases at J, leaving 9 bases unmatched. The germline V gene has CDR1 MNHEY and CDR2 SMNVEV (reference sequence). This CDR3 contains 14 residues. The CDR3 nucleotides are TGTGCCAGCAGTTTCCACGACAGGGACTCAGGCTACACCTTC. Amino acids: CASSFHDRDSGYTF.

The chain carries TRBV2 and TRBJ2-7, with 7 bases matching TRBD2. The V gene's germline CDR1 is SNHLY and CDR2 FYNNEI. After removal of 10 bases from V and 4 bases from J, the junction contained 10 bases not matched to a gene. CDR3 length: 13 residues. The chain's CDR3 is CAILRGLRYEQYF. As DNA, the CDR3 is TGTGCCATCCTACGGGGACTAAGATACGAGCAGTACTTC.